Below, 4 T cell receptor beta chains from the same sample are listed, as sequenced in a study of CD8 T cells in ankylosing spondylitis. Via MiXCR, TCRdb re-called the 5' RACE reads, giving one row per CDR3 protein. The data hold 150,000 to 200,000 distinct CDR3 sequences, with 30% to 35% observed a single time. Sequenced material: synovial fluid, either unsorted or a sorted T cell fraction (not recorded which). These receptors were collected from a male donor with ankylosing spondylitis.

This clonotype was found a few times. The chain recombines TRBV28 with TRBJ2-1; TRBD1 agrees at 10 bases. Germline assignment: CDR1 MDHEN and CDR2 SYDVKM. The V segment lost 5 bases and the J segment 5 bases; nucleotides outside the gene matches: 6. This CDR3 comprises 15 residues. CDR3 sequence reads: CASSPRDRGDNEQFF. The CDR3 region has the DNA TGTGCCAGCAGTCCCCGGGACAGGGGAGACAATGAGCAGTTCTTC.

At least ten counts were recorded for this clonotype. The rearrangement links TRBV4-1 to TRBJ1-3; D not resolved. The CDR3 loop spans 14 amino acids. The germline V gene has CDR1 MGHRA and CDR2 YSYEKL. Between the trimmed V and J ends, which lost 4 bases and 0 bases, there was a span of 7 bases. CDR3 nucleotide sequence: TGCGCCAGCAGCCGCGGCGTCTCTGGAAACACCATATATTTT. It codes for CASSRGVSGNTIYF.

The V gene is TRBV9, the J gene TRBJ1-1, with D unresolved. Trimming removed 0 bases from V and 3 bases from J, with 9 bases in between. The CDR3 has 14 residues. Looked up from germline, CDR1 is SGDLS and CDR2 is YYNGEE. Here the CDR3 DNA reads TGTGCCAGCAGCGTAGAAGAGCTCCACACTGAAGCTTTCTTT. Its translation is CASSVEELHTEAFF.

This rearrangement joins TRBV7-8 to TRBJ2-1, with D tentatively TRBD1 (6 bases). The germline V and J ends were trimmed by 7 bases and 7 bases, with 23 bases remaining between them. Germline-derived CDR1 and CDR2 are SGHVS and FQNEAQ. The CDR3 length is 16 residues. The CDR3 DNA follows: TGTGCCAGCAAGACAGGAAGGTCAAAGAAGAGGAATGAGCAGTTCTTC. It is translated as CASKTGRSKKRNEQFF.